A single T cell receptor beta chain is shown here with its context. This sample was included in a study of cytomegalovirus exposure and HLA in healthy donors. Every donor was a healthy person donating bone marrow. Researchers ran the PCR with 60 Vbeta and 13 Jbeta primers. Repertoires were generated with immunoSEQ multiplex PCR, while TCRdb's copy carries only in-frame clones and drops some. Of some 90,000 clones in the sample, 60% to 75% were seen once. The sample taken for sequencing was PBMCs. The clonotype originates from a woman in her seventies in good health and CMV-seropositive.

CDR3 sequence: CASRRDRALNEKLFF. DNA of the CDR3: TGTGCCAGCAGGAGGGACAGGGCCTTAAATGAAAAACTGTTTTTT. This chain uses TRBV6-5 with TRBJ1-4, with TRBD1 identical over 9 bases. This CDR3 spans 15 amino acids. CDR1 is MNHEY and CDR2 is SVGAGI in the germline V gene. The V and J ends lost 6 bases and 5 bases, in that order; junction bases with no gene match: 7.